These 17 T cell receptor beta chains were all obtained from the same sample, sequenced in a study of blood T cells in healthy people across ages. With a J-beta primer mix and a sample-barcoded 5' primer, a second PCR ran 7 to 11 cycles. TCRdb ran MiXCR on the 5' RACE reads and lists one entry per CDR3 protein. There are 650,000 to 1,000,000 distinct CDR3 sequences in the sample; 35% to 40% occur only once, and over 10% lies in the top ten. The sample was blood. These receptors all stem from a man aged 18 to 35 in good health.

This clonotype was found many times. This sequence joins TRBV15 and TRBJ2-1, with D uncertain. The J call may be in error: the DNA end matches TRBJ2-7 better. This CDR3 spans 13 amino acids. Germline V gives CDR1 LNHNV, CDR2 YYDKDF (reference sequence). The CDR3 sequence: CATSRPSYNEQYF. The CDR3 DNA sequence: TGTGCCACCAGCAGACCGTCCTACAATGAGCAGTACTTC.

As DNA, the CDR3 is TGTGCCAGCAGTGTACAGGGGTGGGAGAGGGAGCAGTACTTC. Amino acid sequence: CASSVQGWEREQYF. The V and J genes are TRBV27 and TRBJ2-5; 7 bases line up with TRBD1. The J segment lost 11 bases and the V segment lost 5 bases, leaving 14 bases of the junction unmatched. CDR1 and CDR2 from the germline V gene are MNHEY and SMNVEV (reference sequence). The CDR3 spans 14 residues.

Details on this clonotype: At one end the junction does not follow the germline gene, possibly because of a read error. CDR3 nucleotides: TGTGCCAGCAGTCCCGTGGCTAGCGGGGGAGAGAACACCTGGGAGCTGTTTTTT. Translating gives CASSPVASGGENTWELFF. The chain recombines TRBV28 with TRBJ2-2, with 10 bases matching TRBD2. Germline CDR1 is MDHEN and CDR2 is SYDVKM. This CDR3 contains 18 residues.

Only a few counts were recorded for this clonotype. The rearrangement links TRBV7-2 to TRBJ1-2, with D possibly TRBD1 on 6 matching bases. This CDR3 has 14 amino acids. The ends were cut back, 0 bases at V and 8 bases at J, with 13 bases in the middle. Germline assignment: CDR1 SGHTA and CDR2 FQGNSA. CDR3 region: CASSLAVSDRGYTF. The CDR3 coding sequence is TGTGCCAGCAGCTTAGCTGTATCGGACAGAGGCTACACCTTC.

The chain employs TRBV7-2 and TRBJ2-4; D is possibly TRBD1 (5 bases). TRBJ2-7 matches the DNA end more closely, so the J call is doubtful. CDR1 is SGHTA, CDR2 FQGNSA, per germline. This CDR3 has 15 amino acids. CDR3 sequence reads: CASSLAPGFGYEQYF. CDR3 DNA: TGTGCCAGCAGCTTAGCCCCAGGGTTCGGCTACGAGCAGTACTTC.

This clonotype was found a few times. The rearrangement links TRBV7-8 to TRBJ2-5, with 7 bases fitting TRBD2. The CDR3 is made up of 14 amino acids. V lost 5 bases and J lost 5; bases outside the gene matches: 8. The germline V gene encodes CDR1 SGHVS and CDR2 FQNEAQ. The CDR3 DNA reads as TGTGCCAGCAGCCACACGACTAGCCTGGAGACCCAGTACTTC. This encodes CASSHTTSLETQYF.

This clonotype has only a few counts. This chain joins TRBV20-1 and TRBJ1-5; TRBD1 is a possible D gene (6 bases). The CDR3 sequence is 14 residues long. Germline V gene sequence: CDR1 DFQATT, CDR2 SNEGSKA (reference sequence). V lost 3 bases, J lost 9 bases, and 18 bases lay in between. CDR3 bases: TGCAGTGCTAGGGAGGGCGGACAGTTGGTGCCCCAGCATTTT. Translation: CSAREGGQLVPQHF.

The chain employs TRBV18 and TRBJ2-7; D unclear. Germline CDR1 KGHSH, CDR2 LQKENI. The CDR3 runs to 15 residues. V lost 3 bases, J lost 2 bases, and 14 bases lay in between. Here the CDR3 reads CASSPSPGNPYEQYF. The CDR3 DNA sequence: TGTGCCAGCTCACCTTCCCCCGGTAATCCCTACGAGCAGTACTTC.

This clonotype occurred many times. Here the CDR3 reads CSGPKLADYEQYF. CDR3 nucleotide sequence: TGCAGCGGACCTAAACTAGCGGACTACGAGCAGTACTTC. The gene calls are TRBV29-1 and TRBJ2-7, with TRBD2 identical over 8 bases. There are 13 residues in the CDR3. CDR1 SQVTM and CDR2 ANQGSEA come from the germline V gene. V shed 7 bases and J 3 bases; nucleotides not matched to a gene: 8.

In its sample, this clonotype was seen many times. The rearrangement joins TRBV7-8 to TRBJ2-4, with unresolved D. Germline V gene lookup returns CDR1 SGHVS and CDR2 FQNEAQ. V was cut by 5 bases and J by 0 bases, with 11 bases left in between. The CDR3 is made up of 15 amino acids. The chain's CDR3 is CASSPLVLAKNIQYF. The DNA for the CDR3 is TGTGCCAGCAGCCCGCTAGTATTAGCCAAAAACATTCAGTACTTC.

Comments on this clonotype: With a much larger clone just one base away, this may be a read error. As the CDR3 is not closed by the conserved phenylalanine or tryptophan, this likely results from a read error. The chain is built from TRBV7-2 and TRBJ2-5, with D tentatively TRBD1 (6 bases). Between the trimmed V and J ends, which lost 3 bases and 1 base, there was a span of 12 bases. Germline V gene data show CDR1 as SGHTA and CDR2 as FQGNSA. The length of the CDR3 is 15 residues. The CDR3 spells CASSFRDRSQETQYV. CDR3 sequence (DNA): TGTGCCAGCAGCTTCCGTGACAGGTCCCAAGAGACCCAGTACGTC.

The chain carries TRBV6-1 and TRBJ2-1, with D hard to call. The V end was cut by 3 bases, the J end by 5 bases, with 11 bases between. CDR3 length: 14 residues. CDR1 is MNHNS, CDR2 SASEGT, per germline. This CDR3 is CASSDGPANNEQFF. The CDR3 DNA reads as TGTGCCAGCAGTGATGGACCGGCGAACAATGAGCAGTTCTTC.

This rearrangement joins TRBV7-2 to TRBJ2-3, with 11 bases identical to TRBD1. Per germline, CDR1 SGHTA and CDR2 FQGNSA. The CDR3 contains 14 residues. V lost 4 bases and J lost 4; bases outside the gene matches: 1. CDR3 nucleotides: TGTGCCAGCAGCTGGGACAGGGGGGCAGATACGCAGTATTTT. Its protein product is CASSWDRGADTQYF.

This clonotype was seen repeatedly, ten times or more. The chain combines TRBV4-3 with TRBJ1-5, with D perhaps TRBD1 (6 bases). The length of the CDR3 is 16 residues. Trimming shortened V by 0 bases and J by 5 bases, and 14 bases separated the two germline ends. The V gene's germline CDR1 is LGHNA and CDR2 YSLEER. The CDR3 nucleotides read TGCGCCAGCAGCCAAGAGCCTGGAGGGGGGGATCAGCCCCAGCATTTT. Protein sequence: CASSQEPGGGDQPQHF.

In its sample, this clonotype was seen a few times. The chain carries TRBV5-1 and TRBJ2-2, with D possibly matching TRBD2 (6 bases). The germline gives CDR1 SGHRS, CDR2 YFSETQ. V dropped 0 bases and J dropped 2 bases, with 14 bases sitting between them. The CDR3 loop spans 17 amino acids. The CDR3 reads CASSLAGRRTNTGELFF. The CDR3 DNA follows: TGCGCCAGCAGCTTGGCCGGGAGAAGGACCAACACCGGGGAGCTGTTTTTT.

The rearrangement joins TRBV7-3 to TRBJ2-7; a possible D gene is TRBD2 (6 bases). This CDR3 spans 14 amino acids. The V end was cut by 1 base, the J end by 7 bases, with 14 bases between. Germline CDR1 SGHTA, CDR2 FQGTGA. CDR3 coding DNA: TGTGCCAGCAGCTTAAATCCTAGCGACAATGAGCAGTACTTC. It specifies CASSLNPSDNEQYF.

This chain links TRBV20-1 with TRBJ2-1, with 7 bases matching TRBD2. Germline values: CDR1 DFQATT, CDR2 SNEGSKA (reference sequence). With 5 bases clipped from V and 5 bases from J, the junction kept 12 bases outside the gene matches. This CDR3 spans 15 amino acids. The CDR3 bases are TGCAGTGCTCCCGTCCGGAGCGGGGCCAACAATGAGCAGTTCTTC. Protein: CSAPVRSGANNEQFF.